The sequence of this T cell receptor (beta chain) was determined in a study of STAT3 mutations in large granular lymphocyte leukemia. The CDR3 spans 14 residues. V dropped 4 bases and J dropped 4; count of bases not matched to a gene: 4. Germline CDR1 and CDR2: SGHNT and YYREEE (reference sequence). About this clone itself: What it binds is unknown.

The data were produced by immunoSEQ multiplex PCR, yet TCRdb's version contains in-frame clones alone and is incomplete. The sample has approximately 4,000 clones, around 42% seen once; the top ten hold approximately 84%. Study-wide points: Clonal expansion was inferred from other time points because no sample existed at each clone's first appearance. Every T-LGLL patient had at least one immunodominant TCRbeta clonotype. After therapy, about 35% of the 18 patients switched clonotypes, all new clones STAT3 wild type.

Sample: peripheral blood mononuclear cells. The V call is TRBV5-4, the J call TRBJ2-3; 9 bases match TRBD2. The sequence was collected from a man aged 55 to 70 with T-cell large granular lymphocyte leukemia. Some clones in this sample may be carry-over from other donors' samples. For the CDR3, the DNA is TGTGCCAGCAGCCTCCGCGGGGGGGCAGATACGCAGTATTTT. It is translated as CASSLRGGADTQYF.